These T cell receptor beta chains were read from a single sample in a study of identical twins. Each CDR3 protein is one row after TCRdb ran MiXCR on the 5' RACE reads. This sample has some 1,700,000 distinct CDR3 sequences; 25% to 35% occur once, and the top ten carry about 0.27%. Input material: cord blood. The receptors were gathered from a newborn girl in good health. The CDR3 runs from the conserved cysteine through the conserved F or W. The D gene is left open where the match is weak. Part of the rows lack a size; the others show once, few, many or a class for expanded clones.

j_call: TRBJ2-7; clone_size: -; d_call: TRBD2; v_call: TRBV3-1; cdr3_nt: TGTGCCAGCAGCCAAGAACGGACGGGAGGTCGCTACGAGCAGTACTTC; cdr3_aa: CASSQERTGGRYEQYF
j_call: TRBJ2-7; clone_size: once; d_call: TRBD1; v_call: TRBV5-1; cdr3_nt: TGCGCCAGCGGTGGGACAGGGGTATACGAGCAGTACTTC; cdr3_aa: CASGGTGVYEQYF
j_call: TRBJ2-1; clone_size: -; d_call: -; v_call: TRBV27; cdr3_nt: TGTGCCAGCAGTTTGAGGGAATCCTTCTCCTACAATGAGCAGTTCTTC; cdr3_aa: CASSLRESFSYNEQFF
j_call: TRBJ2-4; clone_size: few; d_call: -; v_call: TRBV6-1; cdr3_nt: TGTACCAGCAGTGAAGGGGGGGCCAAAAACATTCAGTACTTC; cdr3_aa: CTSSEGGAKNIQYF
j_call: TRBJ1-6; clone_size: -; d_call: TRBD1; v_call: TRBV28; cdr3_nt: TGTGCCAGCAAAGGGGACAGGAATAATTCACCCCTCCACTTT; cdr3_aa: CASKGDRNNSPLHF
j_call: TRBJ2-5; clone_size: -; d_call: TRBD2; v_call: TRBV5-1; cdr3_nt: TGCGCCAGCAGCTTGGTATTCCGGGGGGGATTACAAGAGACCCAGTACTTC; cdr3_aa: CASSLVFRGGLQETQYF
j_call: TRBJ2-5; clone_size: -; d_call: -; v_call: TRBV7-9; cdr3_nt: TGTGCCAGCAGCTTAGGGCGACTAGCAGGGGTCCTCTACAATGAGCAGTACTTC; cdr3_aa: CASSLGRLAGVLYNEQYF
j_call: TRBJ2-7; clone_size: -; d_call: TRBD2; v_call: TRBV9; cdr3_nt: TGTGCCAGCAGCCGTAATTCTCCGGGACTAGCGGGGAACCCCTCCTACAATGAGCAGTACTTC; cdr3_aa: CASSRNSPGLAGNPSYNEQYF
j_call: TRBJ2-1; clone_size: few; d_call: -; v_call: TRBV19; cdr3_nt: TGTGCCAGTAGTAATGCGGGAACGGGGGGCGATGAGCAGTTCTTC; cdr3_aa: CASSNAGTGGDEQFF
j_call: TRBJ1-2; clone_size: once; d_call: -; v_call: TRBV12-3/TRBV12-4; cdr3_nt: TGTGCCAGCCGGAACAGGTCACTGAGCTACACCTTC; cdr3_aa: CASRNRSLSYTF
j_call: TRBJ2-1; clone_size: -; d_call: TRBD2; v_call: TRBV7-9; cdr3_nt: TGTGCCAGCGCCCAGCGGGAAATCAATGAGCAGTTCTTC; cdr3_aa: CASAQREINEQFF
j_call: TRBJ2-5; clone_size: -; d_call: -; v_call: TRBV24-1; cdr3_nt: TGTGCCACCGGTGATAGGACAGCCCAAGAGACCCAGTACTTC; cdr3_aa: CATGDRTAQETQYF
j_call: TRBJ2-3; clone_size: few; d_call: TRBD2; v_call: TRBV20-1; cdr3_nt: TGCAGTGGCGGGCGGGAGATAGATACGCAGTATTTT; cdr3_aa: CSGGREIDTQYF
j_call: TRBJ2-3; clone_size: few; d_call: -; v_call: TRBV27; cdr3_nt: TGTGCCAGCAGTTCTCCTCATGGAGGAGATACGCAGTATTTT; cdr3_aa: CASSSPHGGDTQYF
j_call: TRBJ2-1; clone_size: few; d_call: TRBD2; v_call: TRBV27; cdr3_nt: TGTGCCAGCAGTTTGTACCGGGGGGGCGCCCAGAGCTCCTACAATGAGCAGTTCTTC; cdr3_aa: CASSLYRGGAQSSYNEQFF
j_call: TRBJ2-2; clone_size: -; d_call: TRBD1; v_call: TRBV6-1; cdr3_nt: TGTGCCAGCAGTGAACAGGGGGCGACCGGGGAGCTGTTTTTT; cdr3_aa: CASSEQGATGELFF
j_call: TRBJ2-3; clone_size: few; d_call: TRBD1; v_call: TRBV27; cdr3_nt: TGTGCCAGCACCTCGGGACAGGGCACAGATACGCAGTATTTT; cdr3_aa: CASTSGQGTDTQYF
j_call: TRBJ2-7; clone_size: many; d_call: TRBD1; v_call: TRBV6-2/TRBV6-3; cdr3_nt: TGTGCCAGCAGTTACTCGGGGACAGTCTACGAGCAGTACTTC; cdr3_aa: CASSYSGTVYEQYF
j_call: TRBJ1-2; clone_size: -; d_call: TRBD1; v_call: TRBV2; cdr3_nt: TGTGCCCGCAGAACAGGGGTGGATAATGGCTACACCTTC; cdr3_aa: CARRTGVDNGYTF
j_call: TRBJ2-5; clone_size: many; d_call: -; v_call: TRBV20-1; cdr3_nt: TGCAGTGCTCGACCCACGGAGACCCAGTACTTC; cdr3_aa: CSARPTETQYF
j_call: TRBJ1-1; clone_size: -; d_call: -; v_call: TRBV7-9; cdr3_nt: TGTGCCAGCAGCTCAGGGGTGGCAGCTTTCTTT; cdr3_aa: CASSSGVAAFF
j_call: TRBJ1-4; clone_size: -; d_call: TRBD1; v_call: TRBV12-3/TRBV12-4; cdr3_nt: TGTGCCAGCATCCACAGGGGCACTAATGAAAAACTGTTTTTT; cdr3_aa: CASIHRGTNEKLFF
j_call: TRBJ2-3; clone_size: -; d_call: TRBD1; v_call: TRBV24-1; cdr3_nt: TGTGCCACCAGTGATGGGACAGGGTACACAGATACGCAGTATTTT; cdr3_aa: CATSDGTGYTDTQYF
j_call: TRBJ1-2; clone_size: -; d_call: -; v_call: TRBV21-1; cdr3_nt: TGTGCCAGCACTAAAGGGACACCTTGGGCTCATGGCTACACCTTC; cdr3_aa: CASTKGTPWAHGYTF
j_call: TRBJ2-5; clone_size: -; d_call: -; v_call: TRBV3-1; cdr3_nt: TGTGCCAGCAGCCACCACAAAGGGGGAGGAGAGACCCAGTACTTC; cdr3_aa: CASSHHKGGGETQYF
j_call: TRBJ1-5; clone_size: -; d_call: TRBD1; v_call: TRBV12-3/TRBV12-4; cdr3_nt: TGTGCCAGCAGTTCAAGGGGGCTCTGGCATCAGCCCCAGCATTTT; cdr3_aa: CASSSRGLWHQPQHF
j_call: TRBJ2-7; clone_size: -; d_call: TRBD2; v_call: TRBV12-3/TRBV12-4; cdr3_nt: TGTGCCAGCAGTCGACTAGCGGGGTGGGAATCCTACGAGCAGTACTTC; cdr3_aa: CASSRLAGWESYEQYF
j_call: TRBJ2-7; clone_size: few; d_call: -; v_call: TRBV28; cdr3_nt: TGTGCCAGCAGCAACTATGACAGACCTTACGAGCAGTACTTC; cdr3_aa: CASSNYDRPYEQYF
j_call: TRBJ2-7; clone_size: few; d_call: TRBD2; v_call: TRBV6-1; cdr3_nt: TGTGCCAGCAGTGCTGGACTAGCGGGGGTAGACGAGCAGTACTTC; cdr3_aa: CASSAGLAGVDEQYF
j_call: TRBJ1-2; clone_size: -; d_call: -; v_call: TRBV11-2; cdr3_nt: TGTGCCAGCGGCTTAGTTCGGGCTAACTATGGCTACACCTTC; cdr3_aa: CASGLVRANYGYTF
j_call: TRBJ1-2; clone_size: -; d_call: -; v_call: TRBV29-1; cdr3_nt: TGCAGCGTCGCCTACTTGGGGCGCGCGGAGGGCTACACCTTC; cdr3_aa: CSVAYLGRAEGYTF
j_call: TRBJ2-4; clone_size: -; d_call: -; v_call: TRBV3-1; cdr3_nt: TGTGCCAGCAGCCAAGATACGGCCCTCCAGTACTTC; cdr3_aa: CASSQDTALQYF
j_call: TRBJ2-1; clone_size: many; d_call: TRBD2; v_call: TRBV2; cdr3_nt: TGTGCCAGCAGTGAACTCGGACTAGCGGGTTACAATGAGCAGTTCTTC; cdr3_aa: CASSELGLAGYNEQFF
j_call: TRBJ2-7; clone_size: -; d_call: TRBD2; v_call: TRBV4-2; cdr3_nt: TGTGCCAGCAGCCAGACCGCGGCGACTAGCGGGGAGACCTACGAGCAGTACTTC; cdr3_aa: CASSQTAATSGETYEQYF
j_call: TRBJ2-7; clone_size: many; d_call: -; v_call: TRBV4-2; cdr3_nt: TGTGCCAGCAGCCAGGGTACTAGCCTATCATACGAGCAGTACTTC; cdr3_aa: CASSQGTSLSYEQYF
j_call: TRBJ2-7; clone_size: few; d_call: TRBD2; v_call: TRBV4-2; cdr3_nt: TGTGCCAGCAGCCAACTGGAACTAGCGGGGGACAGCTACGAGCAGTACTTC; cdr3_aa: CASSQLELAGDSYEQYF
j_call: TRBJ1-6; clone_size: -; d_call: TRBD1; v_call: TRBV6-6; cdr3_nt: TGTGCCAGCAGCCCAGGGGGCATTCTCACCCAGTCACCCCTCCACTTT; cdr3_aa: CASSPGGILTQSPLHF
j_call: TRBJ2-7; clone_size: -; d_call: TRBD2; v_call: TRBV7-9; cdr3_nt: TGTGCCAGCAAGGGAGCTAGCGGGAGGAACAATGAGCAGTACTTC; cdr3_aa: CASKGASGRNNEQYF
j_call: TRBJ2-1; clone_size: -; d_call: TRBD2; v_call: TRBV4-2; cdr3_nt: TGTGCCAGCAGCCAAGCTCTAACTAGCGGGGGTTACAATGAGCAGTTCTTC; cdr3_aa: CASSQALTSGGYNEQFF
j_call: TRBJ2-1; clone_size: -; d_call: TRBD2; v_call: TRBV20-1; cdr3_nt: TGCAGTGCTAGTACCCTAACTAGCGGGAGTTTTTATGAGCAGTTCTTC; cdr3_aa: CSASTLTSGSFYEQFF
j_call: TRBJ2-5; clone_size: -; d_call: TRBD1; v_call: TRBV6-5; cdr3_nt: TGTGCCAGCAGCCAGACACAGGGGCTCCAAGAGACCCAGTACTTC; cdr3_aa: CASSQTQGLQETQYF
j_call: TRBJ1-2; clone_size: -; d_call: -; v_call: TRBV10-2; cdr3_nt: TGCGCCAGCAGTGAGAGGGGGACCGGTTTCTATGGCTACACCTTC; cdr3_aa: CASSERGTGFYGYTF
j_call: TRBJ1-1; clone_size: -; d_call: TRBD1; v_call: TRBV6-2/TRBV6-3; cdr3_nt: TGTGCCAGCAGTTACTGGAGCAGGGGGCCCACTGAAGCTTTCTTT; cdr3_aa: CASSYWSRGPTEAFF
j_call: TRBJ1-2; clone_size: -; d_call: -; v_call: TRBV6-6; cdr3_nt: TGTGCCAGCAGTTTTTTACAGGGAAGGGGCTACACCTTC; cdr3_aa: CASSFLQGRGYTF
j_call: TRBJ2-5; clone_size: few; d_call: TRBD2; v_call: TRBV20-1; cdr3_nt: TGCAGTGCTAGACGGGGTGCGGGAGAATTGGAGACCCAGTACTTC; cdr3_aa: CSARRGAGELETQYF
j_call: TRBJ2-3; clone_size: -; d_call: -; v_call: TRBV6-5; cdr3_nt: TGTGCCAGCAGTAGACTTCATACGCAGTATTTT; cdr3_aa: CASSRLHTQYF
j_call: TRBJ2-3; clone_size: few; d_call: TRBD2; v_call: TRBV28; cdr3_nt: TGTGCCAGCAGTGATCGACTAGCGCGCGATTCTAGCACAGATACGCAGTATTTT; cdr3_aa: CASSDRLARDSSTDTQYF
j_call: TRBJ1-2; clone_size: many; d_call: -; v_call: TRBV25-1; cdr3_nt: TGTGCCAGCAGTGAAGGGGGGATTTATGGCTACACCTTC; cdr3_aa: CASSEGGIYGYTF
j_call: TRBJ2-7; clone_size: -; d_call: TRBD1; v_call: TRBV5-1; cdr3_nt: TGCGCCAGCAGCTCCCCGGGACAGGGGGTCCACGAGCAGTACTTC; cdr3_aa: CASSSPGQGVHEQYF